Below are 28 T cell receptor beta chains sequenced from a single sample in a study of blood T cell repertoires in COVID-19. TCRdb's copy holds only in-frame clones and misses some; the assay was immunoSEQ multiplex PCR. The sample lists approximately 210,000 clones; approximately 90% were seen once. The sample taken for sequencing was peripheral blood. These receptors all come from a woman between 40 and 50 years old with acute or convalescent COVID-19.

This chain connects TRBV7-2 to TRBJ1-6; D gene uncertain. The CDR3 is made up of 14 amino acids. With 5 bases removed from V and 8 bases from J, the gap between germline ends came to 13 bases. In germline, CDR1 is SGHTA, CDR2 FQGNSA. Here the CDR3 reads CASSPQIRDSPLHF. The CDR3 DNA reads TGTGCCAGCAGCCCCCAAATTCGAGATTCACCCCTCCACTTT.

This clone was counted a single time. The gene calls are TRBV9 and TRBJ2-1, with a tentative D call TRBD1 (6 bases). Germline lookup yields CDR1 SGDLS and CDR2 YYNGEE. Trimming removed 0 bases at V and 3 bases at J, with 10 bases between. CDR3 length equals 15 residues. The CDR3: CASSVGTASYNEQFF. In DNA form, the CDR3 reads TGTGCCAGCAGCGTAGGGACAGCAAGCTACAATGAGCAGTTCTTC. Drawing the rest from reference TRBV9 and TRBJ2-1, the complete variable domain is DSGVTQTPKHLITATGQRVTLRCSPRSGDLSVYWYQQSLDQGLQFLIQYYNGEERAKGNILERFSAQQFPDLHSELNLSSLELGDSALYFCASSVGTASYNEQFFGPGTRLTVL.

The rearrangement links TRBV7-9 to TRBJ1-6, with D tentatively TRBD1 (5 bases). CDR1 is SEHNR, CDR2 FQNEAQ, per germline (reference sequence). The V end lost 6 bases, the J end lost 0 bases, and 12 bases lay between the germline ends. The CDR3 is 16 residues long. The CDR3 DNA is TGTGCCAGCAGGCCCGGGGGGAGCTCCTATAATTCACCCCTCCACTTT. This gives the protein CASRPGGSSYNSPLHF.

CDR3 nucleotide sequence: TGTGCCAGCAGCTGGTTGGTCCCGGGGACAGTCTCTGGAAACACCATATATTTT. Its protein product is CASSWLVPGTVSGNTIYF. The chain joins TRBV7-2 to TRBJ1-3; 7 nucleotides match TRBD1. Germline-derived CDR1 and CDR2 are SGHTA and FQGNSA. The CDR3 length is 18 residues. The ends lost 4 bases at V and 0 bases at J; junction bases unmatched: 12.

The genes are TRBV2 and TRBJ2-2, with 9 positions matching TRBD2. Germline lookup yields CDR1 SNHLY and CDR2 FYNNEI. The ends lost 7 bases at V and 3 bases at J; junction bases unmatched: 9. This CDR3 has 16 amino acids. CDR3 DNA sequence: TGTGCCAGCAACCAACGGTCTAGCGGGGACACCGGGGAGCTGTTTTTT. Protein: CASNQRSSGDTGELFF.

The chain links TRBV5-5 to TRBJ1-1; D call uncertain. The CDR3 totals 11 residues. Trimming took off 8 bases at V and 0 bases at J, with 5 bases between the two ends. Germline V gene data show CDR1 as SGHKS and CDR2 as YYEKEE (reference sequence). This CDR3 reads CASSLNTEAFF. For the CDR3, the DNA is TGTGCCAGTTCTTTGAACACTGAAGCTTTCTTT. Full variable domain (rest looked up from reference TRBV5-5 and TRBJ1-1): DAGVTQSPTHLIKTRGQQVTLRCSPISGHKSVSWYQQVLGQGPQFIFQYYEKEERGRGNFPDRFSARQFPNYSSELNVNALLLGDSALYLCASSLNTEAFFGQGTRLTVV.

This clone came up a few times. The chain combines TRBV18 with TRBJ1-6; D may be TRBD1 (6 bases). V was cut by 4 bases and J by 8 bases, with 15 bases left in between. The CDR3 contains 15 residues. Germline-derived CDR1 and CDR2 are KGHSH and LQKENI. The CDR3 DNA sequence: TGTGCCAGCTCACGGGACAATCCGATGGATTCACCCCTCCACTTT. This gives the protein CASSRDNPMDSPLHF.

The V and J genes are TRBV6-5 and TRBJ1-2; D call uncertain. Germline V lookup: CDR1 MNHEY, CDR2 SVGAGI. With 8 bases removed from V and 6 bases from J, the gap between germline ends came to 16 bases. The CDR3 extends over 13 amino acids. The CDR3 sequence is CASRNLGGNGYTF. In DNA, the CDR3 is TGTGCCAGCCGTAACTTGGGAGGGAATGGCTACACCTTC.

The chain recombines TRBV25-1 with TRBJ1-2; 7 nucleotides agree with TRBD1. The V gene's germline CDR1 is MGHDK and CDR2 SYGVNS. V was clipped by 7 bases and J by 4 bases; unmatched bases: 3. The CDR3 is 12 residues long. In DNA, the CDR3 is TGTGCCAGCACGACAGGGAGCTATGGCTACACCTTC. Protein sequence: CASTTGSYGYTF.

This clone was observed a single time. The rearrangement uses TRBV11-2 and TRBJ2-4, with TRBD1 matching 12 bases. The V and J ends lost 5 bases and 0 bases, in that order; junction bases with no gene match: 8. The germline CDR1 and CDR2 sequences are SGHAT and FQNNGV. The CDR3 is 18 residues long. In DNA, the CDR3 is TGTGCCAGCAGCCCGCAGGGACAGGGGGCCCTAGCCAAAAACATTCAGTACTTC. Residues: CASSPQGQGALAKNIQYF.

The rearrangement joins TRBV6-5 to TRBJ1-6; D is possibly TRBD1 (6 bases). Germline CDR1 reads MNHEY; CDR2 reads SVGAGI. Trimming removed 0 bases from V and 9 bases from J, with 15 bases in between. The CDR3 runs to 16 residues. The CDR3 DNA reads TGTGCCAGCAGTTACTCGAGAGCAGGGGCGTTTTCACCCCTCCACTTT. This translates into CASSYSRAGAFSPLHF.

This chain connects TRBV5-1 to TRBJ1-1; 11 bases agree with TRBD1. J was trimmed by 4 bases and V by 0 bases; bases with no gene match: 2. The germline gives CDR1 SGHRS, CDR2 YFSETQ. CDR3 size: 15 residues. The DNA for the CDR3 is TGCGCCAGCAGCTTGGGGACAGGGGGCCTCACTGAAGCTTTCTTT. It codes for CASSLGTGGLTEAFF.

This clone was seen once. The chain employs TRBV30 and TRBJ1-5; D may be TRBD1 (5 bases). The CDR3 totals 13 residues. V was cut by 5 bases and J by 5 bases, with 13 bases left in between. CDR1 and CDR2 (germline): GTSNPN, SVGIG (reference sequence). This CDR3 is CAWGQGVDQPQHF. CDR3 nucleotides: TGTGCCTGGGGGCAGGGTGTTGATCAGCCCCAGCATTTT.

The rearrangement uses TRBV5-6 and TRBJ1-1; 7 bases align to TRBD1. CDR1 and CDR2 (germline): SGHDT, YYEEEE. After removal of 0 bases from V and 4 bases from J, the junction contained 3 bases not matched to a gene. The CDR3 consists of 14 residues. This chain's CDR3 is CASSLEAGGTEAFF. The CDR3 DNA follows: TGTGCCAGCAGCTTGGAGGCAGGGGGCACTGAAGCTTTCTTT.

The chain links TRBV7-3 to TRBJ1-5; 8 nucleotides align to TRBD1. This CDR3 is 14 amino acids long. From germline, CDR1 is SGHTA and CDR2 FQGTGA. J gave up 4 bases and V 10 bases, and 9 bases lay outside the gene matches. CDR3 region: CAIWQGAINQPQHF. CDR3 coding DNA: TGTGCCATCTGGCAGGGGGCGATTAATCAGCCCCAGCATTTT.

This rearrangement joins TRBV3-1 (or the pseudogene TRBV3-2) to TRBJ2-7; 10 bases line up with TRBD1. Germline CDR1 is LGHDT and CDR2 is YNNKEL (reference sequence). This CDR3 contains 14 residues. V was pared by 1 base and J by 6 bases, with 3 bases of the junction left unmatched. The CDR3 loop reads CASSQGTGGGEQYV. The CDR3 DNA reads as TGTGCCAGCAGCCAAGGGACAGGGGGGGGCGAGCAGTACGTC.

The chain joins TRBV9 to TRBJ2-1, with 7 bases lining up with TRBD2. The CDR3 is 15 amino acids. Germline CDR1 SGDLS, CDR2 YYNGEE. The J segment lost 10 bases and the V segment lost 0 bases, leaving 10 bases of the junction unmatched. The CDR3 region is CASSVGKTSNGEQFF. Here the CDR3 DNA reads TGTGCCAGCAGCGTAGGGAAGACTAGCAATGGCGAGCAGTTCTTC.

The rearrangement joins TRBV9 to TRBJ1-4, with 11 bases aligning to TRBD1. This CDR3 spans 15 amino acids. Germline V lookup: CDR1 SGDLS, CDR2 YYNGEE. With 3 bases clipped from V and 8 bases from J, the junction kept 6 bases outside the gene matches. The CDR3 loop reads CASSEGQGAGEKLFF. CDR3 in DNA: TGTGCCAGCAGCGAAGGACAGGGGGCAGGAGAAAAACTGTTTTTT.

This clone was picked up a small number of times. V usage is TRBV5-6 and J usage is TRBJ1-1; a possible D gene is TRBD1 (5 bases). CDR3 length: 13 residues. The germline gives CDR1 SGHDT, CDR2 YYEEEE. V was trimmed by 4 bases and J by 5 bases, leaving 12 bases between them. The CDR3 sequence: CASSTYRGTEAFF. The CDR3 nucleotides are TGTGCCAGCAGCACCTATAGGGGAACTGAAGCTTTCTTT. The whole variable domain, remainder taken from reference TRBV5-6 and TRBJ1-1, is DAGVTQSPTHLIKTRGQQVTLRCSPKSGHDTVSWYQQALGQGPQFIFQYYEEEERQRGNFPDRFSGHQFPNYSSELNVNALLLGDSALYLCASSTYRGTEAFFGQGTRLTVV.

The chain has TRBV5-1 and TRBJ2-3; no clear D. The CDR3 is 15 amino acids. Per germline, CDR1 SGHRS and CDR2 YFSETQ. V lost 0 bases and J 3 bases, leaving 11 bases between the germline ends. Written as DNA, the CDR3 is TGCGCCAGCAGCTTGGCTCGCAGCGTAACAGATACGCAGTATTTT. Protein sequence: CASSLARSVTDTQYF.

The chain joins TRBV21-1 to TRBJ1-5; the D segment call TRBD1 is taken from the table without a DNA check. TRBV21-1 is deemed a pseudogene. The CDR3 length is 17 residues. CDR3 loop: CANRDRDRTYSNQPQHF. The CDR3 bases are TGTGCCAACCGGGACAGGGATCGGACATATAGCAATCAGCCCCAGCATTTT.

The chain recombines TRBV6-5 with TRBJ1-1; a weak D match, TRBD1 (6 bases). Deletions cut 8 bases from V and 3 bases from J, with 13 bases between. This CDR3 is 13 amino acids long. The germline V gene encodes CDR1 MNHEY and CDR2 SVGAGI. The CDR3 coding sequence is TGTGCCAGCCTGAGGGGGTGGCACACTGAAGCTTTCTTT. Its protein is CASLRGWHTEAFF.

The chain has TRBV5-8 and TRBJ2-7; 11 bases fit TRBD2. The CDR3 runs 17 residues. Germline V gene sequence: CDR1 SGHTS, CDR2 YDEGEE. Trimming at V came to 4 bases and at J to 0 bases, leaving 9 bases not matched to a gene. CDR3 sequence (DNA): TGTGCCAGCAGCAAAACTAGCGGGGGCCATAGCTCCTACGAGCAGTACGTC. Translated: CASSKTSGGHSSYEQYV.

This clone has just a few counts. The chain carries TRBV5-1 and TRBJ2-3; 11 nucleotides agree with TRBD1. The CDR3 extends over 15 amino acids. The germline V gene has CDR1 SGHRS and CDR2 YFSETQ. Trimming removed 6 bases from V and 3 bases from J; junction bases left unmatched: 6. CDR3 in amino acids: CASTTGQGVTDTQYF. The DNA for the CDR3 is TGCGCCAGCACTACGGGACAGGGGGTGACAGATACGCAGTATTTT.

The V and J genes are TRBV27 and TRBJ2-5, with TRBD1 matching over 11 bases. The germline CDR1 and CDR2 sequences are MNHEY and SMNVEV (reference sequence). The ends lost 6 bases at V and 4 bases at J; junction bases unmatched: 10. This CDR3 region has 16 residues. This CDR3 is CASRRGQGVLPETQYF. For the CDR3, the DNA is TGTGCCAGCAGGCGGGGACAGGGGGTTTTACCAGAGACCCAGTACTTC.

The V call is TRBV24-1, the J call TRBJ1-1; D is perhaps TRBD1 (6 bases). CDR1 KGHDR and CDR2 SFDVKD come from the germline V gene. CDR3 length: 13 residues. Between the trimmed V and J ends, which lost 6 bases and 1 base, there was a span of 8 bases. CDR3 residues: CATSLGANTEAFF. Here the CDR3 DNA reads TGTGCCACCAGTCTGGGGGCGAACACTGAAGCTTTCTTT.

The chain couples TRBV27 to TRBJ1-6; unclear D gene. Germline CDR1 is MNHEY and CDR2 is SMNVEV (reference sequence). The germline V and J ends were trimmed by 5 bases and 8 bases, with 10 bases remaining between them. The CDR3 runs 13 residues. CDR3 residues: CASSPWRDSPLHF. The CDR3 DNA is TGTGCCAGCAGTCCCTGGCGGGATTCACCCCTCCACTTT.

This chain connects TRBV1 to TRBJ1-4; TRBD1, as called in the table, went unchecked against the DNA. TRBV1 is termed a pseudogene. This CDR3 has 17 residues. In DNA, the CDR3 is TGCACCAGCAGCCAAGGGGGGGACAGGGGAGGCAATGAAAAACTGTTTTTT. This codes for CTSSQGGDRGGNEKLFF.